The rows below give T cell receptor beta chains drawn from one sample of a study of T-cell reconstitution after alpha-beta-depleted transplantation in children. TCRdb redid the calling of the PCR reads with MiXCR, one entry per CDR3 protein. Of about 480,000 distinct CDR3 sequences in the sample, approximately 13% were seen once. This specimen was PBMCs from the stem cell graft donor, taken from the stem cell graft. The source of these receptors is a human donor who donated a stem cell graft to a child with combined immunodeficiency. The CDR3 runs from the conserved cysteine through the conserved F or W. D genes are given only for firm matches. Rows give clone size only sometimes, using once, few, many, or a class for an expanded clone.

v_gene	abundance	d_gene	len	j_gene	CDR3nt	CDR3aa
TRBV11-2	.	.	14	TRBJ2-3	TGTGCCAGCAGCTTACGGGGATCCGGAGATACGCAGTATTTT	CASSLRGSGDTQYF
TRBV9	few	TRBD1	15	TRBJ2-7	TGTGCCAGCAGCGGACGACAGGGAAGGTGGGACGAGCAGTACTTC	CASSGRQGRWDEQYF
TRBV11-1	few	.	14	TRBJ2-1	TGTGCCAGCAACGACAGGATTCGTTACAATGAGCAGTTCTTC	CASNDRIRYNEQFF
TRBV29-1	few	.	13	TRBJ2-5	TGCAGCGTTTCAGGGGTTCTACAAGAGACCCAGTACTTC	CSVSGVLQETQYF
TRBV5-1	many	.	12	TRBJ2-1	TGCGCCAGCAGCTTGATCGTCAATGAGCAGTTCTTC	CASSLIVNEQFF
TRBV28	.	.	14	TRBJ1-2	TGTGCCAGCAGTTCCCCCACTACTAACTATGGCTACACCTTC	CASSSPTTNYGYTF
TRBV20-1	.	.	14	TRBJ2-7	TGCAGTGCTCCAACCCCGGTCGGGTCCTACGAGCAGTACTTC	CSAPTPVGSYEQYF
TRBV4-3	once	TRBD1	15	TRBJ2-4	TGCGCCAGCAGCCAGGGTGACAGGGATGACAACATTCAGTACTTC	CASSQGDRDDNIQYF
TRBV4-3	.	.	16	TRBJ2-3	TGCGCCAGCAGCCGAAGGGACCCCCATGGGGGAGATACGCAGTATTTT	CASSRRDPHGGDTQYF
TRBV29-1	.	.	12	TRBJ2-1	TGCAGCGTTGTCCTTGCGGAAATCGGGCAGTTCTTC	CSVVLAEIGQFF
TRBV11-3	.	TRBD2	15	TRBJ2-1	TGTGCCAGCAGCTTGAGACTAGCGGGAACCAATGAGCAGTTCTTC	CASSLRLAGTNEQFF
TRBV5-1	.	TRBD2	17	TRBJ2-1	TGCGCCAGCACCCCCCGGACTAGCGGGGGCCCATACAATGAGCAGTTCTTC	CASTPRTSGGPYNEQFF
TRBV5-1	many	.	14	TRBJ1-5	TGCGCCAGCAGCATGGGGGGCGAAAATCAGCCCCAGCATTTT	CASSMGGENQPQHF
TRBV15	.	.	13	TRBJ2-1	TGTGCCACCAGCAGACTGAGGAGAGATGAGCAGCTCTTC	CATSRLRRDEQLF
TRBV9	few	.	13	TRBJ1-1	TGTGCCAGCAGCGAGGGACGGGGCACTGAAGCTTTCTTT	CASSEGRGTEAFF
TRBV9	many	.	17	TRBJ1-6	TGTGCCAGCAGCGCCAATCCTCAGGTGACTCCCAATTCACCCCTCCACTTT	CASSANPQVTPNSPLHF
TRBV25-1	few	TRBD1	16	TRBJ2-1	TGTGCCAGCAGTGGCGACAGGGGTAGGTCATACAATGAGCAGTTCTTC	CASSGDRGRSYNEQFF
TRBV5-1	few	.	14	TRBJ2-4	TGCGCCAGCAGCGCCGCAGGACGGTGGAACATTCAGTACTTC	CASSAAGRWNIQYF
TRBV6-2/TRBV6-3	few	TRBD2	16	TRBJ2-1	TGTGCCAGCAGTCCGGGACTAGCGCCTTCCTACAATGAGCAGTTCTTC	CASSPGLAPSYNEQFF
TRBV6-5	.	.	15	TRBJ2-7	TGTGCCAGCAGTTACTCGAGCTCCGGGGGCTACGAGCAGTACTTC	CASSYSSSGGYEQYF
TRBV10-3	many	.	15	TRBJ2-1	TGTGCCATCAGTGAGCCCGGGACATACTACAATGAGCAGTTCTTC	CAISEPGTYYNEQFF
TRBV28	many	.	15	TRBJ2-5	TGTGCCAGCAGTTTACGGCCCCCCGGCCAAGAGACCCAGTACTTC	CASSLRPPGQETQYF
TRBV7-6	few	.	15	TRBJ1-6	TGTGCCAGCAGCTTGGGAGACTCCTATAATTCACCCCTCCACTTT	CASSLGDSYNSPLHF
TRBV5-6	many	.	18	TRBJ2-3	TGTGCCAGCAGCTTGGAGGACTACCGCCAAATAAGCACAGATACGCAGTATTTT	CASSLEDYRQISTDTQYF
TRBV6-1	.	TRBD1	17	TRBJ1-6	TGTGCCAGCACCACGAGGCAGGGGGATTCCTATAATTCACCCCTCCACTTT	CASTTRQGDSYNSPLHF
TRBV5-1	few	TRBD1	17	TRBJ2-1	TGCGCCAGCAGCTTGGGCTCCACCGGGACAGGGTACAATGAGCAGTTCTTC	CASSLGSTGTGYNEQFF
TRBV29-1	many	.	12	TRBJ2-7	TGCAGCGCTTTATGGGTAGGATACGAGCAGTACTTC	CSALWVGYEQYF
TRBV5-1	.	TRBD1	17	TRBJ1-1	TGCGCCAGCAGCTTGGCCGGCCAGGGGGCAGGGAACACTGAAGCTTTCTTT	CASSLAGQGAGNTEAFF
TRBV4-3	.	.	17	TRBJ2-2	TGCGCCAGCAGCCAAAATAGGCCCTCCCTAGCGCTCGGGGAGCTGTTTTTT	CASSQNRPSLALGELFF
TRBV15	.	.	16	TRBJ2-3	TGTGCCACCAGCAGAGAAGGACGCCCCAACACAGATACGCAGTATTTT	CATSREGRPNTDTQYF
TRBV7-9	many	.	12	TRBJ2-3	TGTGCCAGCAGCTCAGGGTCAGATACGCAGTATTTT	CASSSGSDTQYF
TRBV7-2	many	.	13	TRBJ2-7	TGTGCCAGCAGCGCGGACAGTGACGGGGAGCAGTACTTC	CASSADSDGEQYF
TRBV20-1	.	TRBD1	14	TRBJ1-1	TGCAGTGCTAGAGCAGGACAGGGGCACACTGAAGCTTTCTTT	CSARAGQGHTEAFF
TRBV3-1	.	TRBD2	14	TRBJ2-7	TGTGCCAGCAGCCAAGGGACTAGCTCCTACGAGCAGTACTTC	CASSQGTSSYEQYF
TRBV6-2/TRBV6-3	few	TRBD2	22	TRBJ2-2	TGTGCCAGCAGTTGGCTCCCGCCGGGACTAGCGGGAGGGCTTGTAGACACCGGGGAGCTGTTTTTT	CASSWLPPGLAGGLVDTGELFF
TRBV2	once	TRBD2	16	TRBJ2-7	TGTGCCAGCAGGGATGGACGACTAGCTGTTACCTACGAGCAGTACTTC	CASRDGRLAVTYEQYF
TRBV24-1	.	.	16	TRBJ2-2	TGTGCCACCAGTGATTTGAGAACTCAAAACACCGGGGAGCTGTTTTTT	CATSDLRTQNTGELFF
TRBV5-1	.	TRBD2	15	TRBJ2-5	TGCGCCAGCAGCTTGCTAGCGGCGTTTCAAGAGACCCAGTACTTC	CASSLLAAFQETQYF
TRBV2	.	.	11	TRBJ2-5	TGTGCCACAGGACTGCAAGAGACCCAGTACTTC	CATGLQETQYF
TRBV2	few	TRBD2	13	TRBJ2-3	TGTGCCACCCGGACTAGGTCTCCAGATACGCAGTATTTT	CATRTRSPDTQYF
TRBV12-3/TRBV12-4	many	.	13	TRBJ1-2	TGTGCCAGCAGTACGGGACAAGACTATGGCTACACCTTC	CASSTGQDYGYTF
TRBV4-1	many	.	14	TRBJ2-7	TGCGCCAGCAGCCAAGGAGAGGGGGCCTACGAGCAGTACTTC	CASSQGEGAYEQYF
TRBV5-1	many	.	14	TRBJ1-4	TGCGCCAGCAGCCCTCAAAAACCTAATGAAAAACTGTTTTTT	CASSPQKPNEKLFF
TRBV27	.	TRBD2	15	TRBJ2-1	TGTGCCAGCAGTCCAGGGACTAGCGGGAGGGGGGAGCAGTTCTTC	CASSPGTSGRGEQFF
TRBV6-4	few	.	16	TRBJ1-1	TGTGCCAGCAGTGATTTTCGAGGACAAGAGAACACTGAAGCTTTCTTT	CASSDFRGQENTEAFF
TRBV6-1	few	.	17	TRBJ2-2	TGTGCCAGCTCAAACTTGACGCCGAGGTCTCCCACCGTGGAGCTGTTTTTT	CASSNLTPRSPTVELFF
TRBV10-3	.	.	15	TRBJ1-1	TGTGCCATCAGTGACCCGACATCAAGGGACACTGAAGCTTTCTTT	CAISDPTSRDTEAFF
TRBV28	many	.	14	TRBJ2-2	TGTGCCAGCAGTTTCGGTAGTGGGACCGGGGAGCTGTTTTTT	CASSFGSGTGELFF
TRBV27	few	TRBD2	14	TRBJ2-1	TGTGCCAGCAGTTCCACTAGCGGGGACAATGAGCAGTTCTTC	CASSSTSGDNEQFF
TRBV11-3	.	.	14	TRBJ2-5	TGTGCCAGCAGCTTAGAAGCTGGGGTCAAGACCCAGTACTTC	CASSLEAGVKTQYF
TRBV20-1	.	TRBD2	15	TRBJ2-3	TGCAGTGCTGAACCTAGCGGGGCCTCCCAGGATACGCAGTATTTT	CSAEPSGASQDTQYF
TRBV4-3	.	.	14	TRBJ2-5	TGCGCCAGCAGCCCGGGACGGTCACAAGAGACCCAGTACTTC	CASSPGRSQETQYF
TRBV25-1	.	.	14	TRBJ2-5	TGTGCCAGCAGTGAATTTTTAGAGCGCGAGACCCAGTACTTC	CASSEFLERETQYF